The rows below give T cell receptor beta chains drawn from one sample of a study of blood T cells in healthy people across ages. TCRdb itself ran the 5' RACE reads through MiXCR, one entry per CDR3 protein. The sample lists around 1,100,000 distinct CDR3 sequences; around two fifths were seen once. The specimen sequenced was blood. The receptors originated from a young man in good health. The CDR3 runs from the conserved cysteine through the conserved F or W. D genes are given only for firm matches. Rows give clone size only sometimes, using once, few, many, or a class for an expanded clone.

d_call,v_call,j_call,clone_size,cdr3_aa,cdr3_nt
-,TRBV27,TRBJ2-2,-,CASSFLVDGGELFF,TGTGCCAGCAGTTTTTTAGTTGACGGCGGGGAGCTGTTTTTT
TRBD1,TRBV12-3/TRBV12-4,TRBJ1-5,few,CASSLSRGHQPQHF,TGTGCCAGCAGTTTATCCAGGGGGCATCAGCCCCAGCATTTT
-,TRBV5-1,TRBJ1-1,-,CASSLEAGRSTEAFF,TGCGCCAGCAGCTTGGAGGCCGGCAGGTCCACTGAAGCTTTCTTT
-,TRBV11-1,TRBJ2-5,-,CASSTGSQETQYF,TGTGCCAGCAGCACCGGCTCCCAAGAGACCCAGTACTTC
TRBD1,TRBV5-1,TRBJ2-5,-,CASSTGQGARETQYF,TGCGCCAGCAGCACCGGACAGGGGGCTAGAGAGACCCAGTACTTC
TRBD1,TRBV6-1,TRBJ1-2,-,CASSATGENYGYTF,TGTGCCAGCAGTGCTACAGGGGAGAACTATGGCTACACCTTC
-,TRBV7-9,TRBJ1-2,-,CASSLVPADYGYTF,TGTGCCAGCAGCTTAGTTCCGGCCGACTATGGCTACACCTTC
-,TRBV12-3/TRBV12-4,TRBJ2-1,-,CASSLRQLQFF,TGTGCCAGCAGTTTAAGGCAGCTCCAGTTCTTC
-,TRBV29-1,TRBJ1-2,-,CSGQGSRDGYTF,TGCAGCGGGCAGGGCTCGAGAGATGGCTACACCTTC
-,TRBV27,TRBJ2-3,once,CASSTQGFTDTQYF,TGTGCCAGCAGTACGCAGGGTTTCACAGATACGCAGTATTTT
-,TRBV4-2,TRBJ2-4,many,CASSQDLGGGKLAKNIQYF,TGTGCCAGCAGCCAAGATCTTGGAGGGGGGAAACTAGCCAAAAACATTCAGTACTTC
-,TRBV6-1,TRBJ1-1,-,CASTGAGDTEAFF,TGTGCCAGCACCGGGGCGGGGGACACTGAAGCTTTCTTT
-,TRBV7-6,TRBJ1-2,-,CASSPRPDSQNYGYTF,TGTGCCAGCAGCCCCCGCCCCGACTCCCAAAACTATGGCTACACCTTC
TRBD1,TRBV4-1,TRBJ1-4,few,CASSPKVGTGEEKLFF,TGCGCCAGCAGCCCAAAGGTGGGGACAGGGGAAGAAAAACTGTTTTTT
-,TRBV20-1,TRBJ1-1,few,CSALQGLRGTEAFF,TGCAGTGCCCTACAGGGCTTGCGTGGTACTGAAGCTTTCTTT
TRBD1,TRBV7-2,TRBJ1-5,-,CASSPHDREGQPQHF,TGTGCCAGCAGCCCCCACGACAGGGAGGGCCAGCCCCAGCATTTT
TRBD1,TRBV20-1,TRBJ1-2,-,CSARDYQGAKGGYTF,TGCAGTGCTAGAGATTATCAGGGGGCGAAAGGTGGCTACACCTTC
TRBD1,TRBV6-5,TRBJ1-4,few,CASSQAQGASEKLFF,TGTGCCAGCAGTCAAGCACAGGGGGCGTCTGAAAAACTGTTTTTT
-,TRBV2,TRBJ2-7,few,CASAKNSYEQYF,TGTGCCAGCGCTAAGAACTCCTACGAGCAGTACTTC
-,TRBV6-1,TRBJ1-1,-,CASSELVVHTEAFF,TGTGCCAGCAGTGAATTAGTGGTCCACACTGAAGCTTTCTTT
TRBD1,TRBV20-1,TRBJ1-5,-,CSARGTGEQPQHF,TGCAGTGCTAGAGGGACAGGGGAACAGCCCCAGCATTTT
-,TRBV20-1,TRBJ1-2,few,CSAGGGGASNYGYTF,TGCAGTGCTGGGGGTGGGGGGGCTTCTAACTATGGCTACACCTTC
-,TRBV2,TRBJ2-5,-,CASSSTRLAQETQYF,TGTGCCAGCAGTTCCACCCGGCTAGCTCAGGAGACCCAGTACTTC
-,TRBV28,TRBJ1-2,-,CASSSRRDYGYTF,TGTGCCAGCAGCTCAAGACGGGACTATGGCTACACCTTC
TRBD2,TRBV18,TRBJ2-3,few,CASSLRTSGGSSTDTQYF,TGTGCTAGCTCACTGAGGACTAGCGGGGGGTCTAGCACAGATACGCAGTATTTT
TRBD2,TRBV20-1,TRBJ2-7,few,CSATLNGGGYEQYF,TGCAGTGCTACCCTAAACGGGGGGGGCTACGAGCAGTACTTC
-,TRBV5-1,TRBJ2-7,few,CASSLADFWDEQYF,TGCGCCAGCAGCTTGGCGGATTTTTGGGACGAGCAGTACTTC
-,TRBV20-1,TRBJ2-1,-,CSARARGGNEQFF,TGCAGTGCTAGAGCGAGGGGGGGGAATGAGCAGTTCTTC
-,TRBV18,TRBJ2-6,-,CASSPQGTSGANVLTF,TGTGCCAGCTCACCACAAGGCACCTCTGGGGCCAACGTCCTGACTTTC